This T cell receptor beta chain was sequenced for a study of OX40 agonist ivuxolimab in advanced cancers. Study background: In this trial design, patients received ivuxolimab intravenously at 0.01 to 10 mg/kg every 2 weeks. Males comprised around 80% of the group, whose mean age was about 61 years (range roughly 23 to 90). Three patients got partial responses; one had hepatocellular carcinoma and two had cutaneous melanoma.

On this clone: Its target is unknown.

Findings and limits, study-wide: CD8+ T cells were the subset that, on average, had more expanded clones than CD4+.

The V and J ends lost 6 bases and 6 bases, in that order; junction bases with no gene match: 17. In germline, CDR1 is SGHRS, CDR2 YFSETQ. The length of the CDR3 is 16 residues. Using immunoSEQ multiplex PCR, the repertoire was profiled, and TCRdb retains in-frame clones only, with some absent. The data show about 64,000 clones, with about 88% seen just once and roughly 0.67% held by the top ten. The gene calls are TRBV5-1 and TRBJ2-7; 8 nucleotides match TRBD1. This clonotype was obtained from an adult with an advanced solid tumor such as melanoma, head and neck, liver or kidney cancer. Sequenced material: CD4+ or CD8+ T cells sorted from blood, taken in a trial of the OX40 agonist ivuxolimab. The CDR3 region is CASNGHYQGAIGEQYF. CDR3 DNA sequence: TGCGCCAGCAACGGACACTACCAGGGGGCAATAGGCGAGCAGTACTTC.